This T cell receptor beta chain was recovered during a study of blood T cells in healthy people across ages. Overall study results and limits: Estimated diversity that came from one million T cells was considered an underestimate.

On this clonotype itself: The antigen remains unidentified.

A second PCR, run for roughly 7 to 12 cycles, used a sample-barcoded 5' primer plus a J-beta primer mix. Each TCR beta cDNA got a 12-nucleotide random molecular identifier. TCRdb ran MiXCR on the 5' RACE reads and lists one entry per CDR3 protein. The repertoire holds hundreds of thousands of distinct CDR3 sequences, around 38% seen once, with approximately 31% in the top ten. The germline gives CDR1 SNHLY, CDR2 FYNNEI. The CDR3 extends over 15 amino acids. Trimming pared 5 bases from V and 5 bases from J, leaving 18 bases between. The sequenced sample was blood. The V and J genes are TRBV2 and TRBJ1-2; a weak D match, TRBD1 (6 bases). The sequence was obtained from a man at least 80 years old in good health. The chain's CDR3 is CASSLTGIRGYGYTF. CDR3 DNA: TGTGCCAGCAGTCTCACAGGGATTAGGGGGTATGGCTACACCTTC. Variable domain in full (rest from reference TRBV2 and TRBJ1-2): EPEVTQTPSHQVTQMGQEVILRCVPISNHLYFYWYRQILGQKVEFLVSFYNNEISEKSEIFDDQFSVERPDGSNFTLKIRSTKLEDSAMYFCASSLTGIRGYGYTFGSGTRLTVV.